This T cell receptor (beta chain) is from a study of T-cell reconstitution after alpha-beta-depleted transplantation in children. Unique molecular identifiers tagged the TCRbeta library. TCRdb fed the PCR reads into MiXCR, producing one record per CDR3 protein. This sample has roughly 350,000 distinct CDR3 sequences, with roughly 15% found just once. J gave up 9 bases and V 5 bases, and 5 bases lay outside the gene matches. This CDR3 has 13 residues. Looked up from germline, CDR1 is SGDLS and CDR2 is YYNGEE. The clonotype comes from a male patient between 2 and 15 years old who had a stem cell transplant for acute lymphoblastic leukemia, so the T cells may come from the graft donor. The source material was PBMCs, mostly from graft donor cells, sampled 360 days after TCRalphabeta/CD19-depleted stem cell transplant. The genes are TRBV9 and TRBJ2-1; 10 nucleotides match TRBD2. The CDR3 DNA sequence: TGTGCCAGCAGTCTAGCGGGAGTAGGTGAGCAGTTCTTC. Translated, it gives CASSLAGVGEQFF. Based on the CDR3 plus reference TRBV9 and TRBJ2-1, the full variable domain is DSGVTQTPKHLITATGQRVTLRCSPRSGDLSVYWYQQSLDQGLQFLIQYYNGEERAKGNILERFSAQQFPDLHSELNLSSLELGDSALYFCASSLAGVGEQFFGPGTRLTVL.